This note documents a single T cell receptor (beta chain) sequence. The antigen is unknown. Profiling relied on immunoSEQ multiplex PCR, and the TCRdb table lists in-frame clones only, not all of them. Of roughly 25,000 clones listed, 80% to 90% are singletons. The data originate from a study of OX40 agonist ivuxolimab in advanced cancers. Between the trimmed V and J ends, which lost 4 bases and 5 bases, there was a span of 13 bases. Looked up from germline, CDR1 is SGHRS and CDR2 is YFSETQ. The CDR3 sequence is 13 residues long. Broader study findings: The study found among the lowest clonal expansion in partial responders at 0.1-3.0 mg/kg.

This TCR came from an adult with an advanced solid tumor such as melanoma, head and neck, liver or kidney cancer. J is TRBJ2-7 and V is TRBV5-1; D unresolved. The sequences come from CD4+ or CD8+ T cells sorted from blood, collected in a trial of the OX40 agonist ivuxolimab. Here the CDR3 reads CASSDGTEDEQYF. The DNA of the CDR3 is TGCGCCAGCAGCGACGGTACTGAGGACGAGCAGTACTTC. The full variable domain, completed using reference TRBV5-1 and TRBJ2-7, is KAGVTQTPRYLIKTRGQQVTLSCSPISGHRSVSWYQQTPGQGLQFLFEYFSETQRNKGNFPGRFSGRQFSNSRSEMNVSTLELGDSALYLCASSDGTEDEQYFGPGTRLTVT.